One sample yielded the 9 T cell receptor beta chains listed below, sequenced in a study of blood T cell repertoires in COVID-19. The assay was immunoSEQ multiplex PCR, and TCRdb's table has in-frame clones only and misses some. The sample shows almost 30,000 clones, approximately 90% of them seen only once. The sample taken for sequencing was peripheral blood. These receptors were obtained from a human donor in a cohort sampled during active COVID-19.

CDR3 residues: CASSMTENTGELFF. In DNA, the CDR3 is TGTGCCAGTAGTATGACAGAGAACACCGGGGAGCTGTTTTTT. V is TRBV19 and J is TRBJ2-2; weak D call: TRBD1 (5 bases). This CDR3 contains 14 residues. Between the trimmed V and J ends, which lost 3 bases and 1 base, there was a span of 6 bases. Germline V lookup: CDR1 LNHDA, CDR2 SQIVND (reference sequence).

This sequence joins TRBV3-1 (or the pseudogene TRBV3-2) and TRBJ2-7; D might be TRBD2 (6 bases). Per the germline V gene, CDR1 is LGHDT and CDR2 is YNNKEL (reference sequence). CDR3 size: 15 residues. Trimming took off 4 bases at V and 6 bases at J, with 19 bases between the two ends. The CDR3 loop is CASSLMDGGAGEQYF. CDR3 nucleotide sequence: TGTGCCAGCAGCCTTATGGATGGAGGGGCCGGCGAGCAGTACTTC.

On this clone: One junction end does not reproduce the germline sequence, and a read error may be involved. V usage is TRBV6-2 or TRBV6-3 and J usage is TRBJ1-1, with a weak D call TRBD1 (6 bases). Germline V gene lookup returns CDR1 MNHEY and CDR2 SVGEGT. The CDR3 contains 16 residues. This CDR3 is CASSPRRGGLNTEAFF. The CDR3 DNA reads as TGTGCCAGCAGTCCAAGAAGGGGGGGGTTGAATACTGAAGCTTTCTTT.

The chain couples TRBV10-3 to TRBJ2-3; TRBD2 matches 13 bases. This CDR3 contains 18 residues. V lost 2 bases and J lost 2; bases outside the gene matches: 7. Germline assignment: CDR1 ENHRY and CDR2 SYGVKD. Written as DNA, the CDR3 is TGTGCCATCAGTGAGACCGGACTAGCGGGGGTCACCACAGATACGCAGTATTTT. The encoded protein is CAISETGLAGVTTDTQYF.

The V and J genes are TRBV18 and TRBJ1-2, with D possibly matching TRBD1 (6 bases). Germline lookup yields CDR1 KGHSH and CDR2 LQKENI. The CDR3 runs 13 residues. V lost 3 bases to trimming and J lost 4 bases, with 9 bases between them. CDR3 in DNA: TGTGCCAGCTCACCCGACAGGACCTATGGCTACACCTTC. Translation: CASSPDRTYGYTF. Drawing the rest from reference TRBV18 and TRBJ1-2, the complete variable domain is NAGVMQNPRHLVRRRGQEARLRCSPMKGHSHVYWYRQLPEEGLKFMVYLQKENIIDESGMPKERFSAEFPKEGPSILRIQQVVRGDSAAYFCASSPDRTYGYTFGSGTRLTVV.

J is TRBJ1-6 and V is TRBV7-2, with D perhaps TRBD1 (5 bases). The V gene's germline CDR1 is SGHTA and CDR2 FQGNSA. The CDR3 extends over 16 amino acids. V was pared by 4 bases and J by 10 bases, with 20 bases between. The CDR3 here is CASSSTTRQTGSPLHF. The CDR3 nucleotides are TGTGCCAGCAGCTCCACCACCAGACAGACTGGGTCACCCCTCCACTTT.

The genes are TRBV20-1 and TRBJ2-5; D gene ambiguous. From germline, CDR1 is DFQATT and CDR2 SNEGSKA (reference sequence). The CDR3 covers 10 residues. V dropped 8 bases and J dropped 2 bases, with 6 bases sitting between them. CDR3 sequence: CSPGQETQYF. The DNA for the CDR3 is TGCAGTCCCGGGCAAGAGACCCAGTACTTC.

The V call is TRBV7-2, the J call TRBJ1-1; D is possibly TRBD1 (6 bases). The CDR3 has 14 amino acids. V lost 7 bases and J 1 base, leaving 13 bases between the germline ends. The germline V gene encodes CDR1 SGHTA and CDR2 FQGNSA. In nucleotides, the CDR3 is TGTGCCAGCAACAAAGGACAGTCGAACACTGAAGCTTTCTTT. This gives the protein CASNKGQSNTEAFF.

V and J are TRBV3-1 (or the pseudogene TRBV3-2) and TRBJ2-5; no definite D call. Trimming removed 1 base at V and 5 bases at J, with 8 bases between. The germline V gene has CDR1 LGHDT and CDR2 YNNKEL (reference sequence). CDR3 size: 13 residues. The chain's CDR3 is CASSQGIRETQYF. The CDR3 DNA reads TGTGCCAGCAGCCAAGGAATCCGGGAGACCCAGTACTTC.